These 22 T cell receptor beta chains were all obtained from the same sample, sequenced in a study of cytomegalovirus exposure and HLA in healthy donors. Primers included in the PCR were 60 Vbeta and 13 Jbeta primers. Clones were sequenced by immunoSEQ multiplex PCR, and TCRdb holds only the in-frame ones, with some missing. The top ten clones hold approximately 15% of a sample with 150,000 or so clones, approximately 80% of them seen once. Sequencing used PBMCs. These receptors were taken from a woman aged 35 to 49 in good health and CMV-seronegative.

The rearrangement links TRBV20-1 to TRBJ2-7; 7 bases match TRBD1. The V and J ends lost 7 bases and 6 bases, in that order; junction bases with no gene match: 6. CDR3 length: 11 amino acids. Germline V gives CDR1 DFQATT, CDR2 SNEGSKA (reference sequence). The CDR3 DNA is TGCAGTGGACGACGGGACAGCGAGCAGTACTTC. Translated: CSGRRDSEQYF.

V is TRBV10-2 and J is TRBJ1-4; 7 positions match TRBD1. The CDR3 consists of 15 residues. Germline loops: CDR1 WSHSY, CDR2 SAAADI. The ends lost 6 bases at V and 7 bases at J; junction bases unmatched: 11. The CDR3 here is CASRDAGTAPEKLFF. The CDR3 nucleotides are TGCGCCAGCAGGGACGCCGGGACAGCCCCTGAAAAACTGTTTTTT.

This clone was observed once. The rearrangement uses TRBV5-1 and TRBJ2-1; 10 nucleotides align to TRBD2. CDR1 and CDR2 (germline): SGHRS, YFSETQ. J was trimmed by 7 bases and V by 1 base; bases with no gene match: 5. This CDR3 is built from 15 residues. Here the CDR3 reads CASSLSGGAKNEQFF. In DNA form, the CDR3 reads TGCGCCAGCAGCTTGAGCGGGGGGGCAAAAAATGAGCAGTTCTTC. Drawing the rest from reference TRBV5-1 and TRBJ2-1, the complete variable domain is KAGVTQTPRYLIKTRGQQVTLSCSPISGHRSVSWYQQTPGQGLQFLFEYFSETQRNKGNFPGRFSGRQFSNSRSEMNVSTLELGDSALYLCASSLSGGAKNEQFFGPGTRLTVL.

CDR3 in amino acids: CASSLGGGRGDEQYF. Here the CDR3 DNA reads TGTGCCAGCAGCTTAGGCGGCGGGCGGGGCGACGAGCAGTACTTC. The rearrangement links TRBV7-8 to TRBJ2-5, with D possibly being TRBD2 (6 bases). The tail of the sequence fits TRBJ2-7 better, so the J call may be wrong. Germline V CDR1 and CDR2: SGHVS, FQNEAQ. The CDR3 sequence is 15 residues long.

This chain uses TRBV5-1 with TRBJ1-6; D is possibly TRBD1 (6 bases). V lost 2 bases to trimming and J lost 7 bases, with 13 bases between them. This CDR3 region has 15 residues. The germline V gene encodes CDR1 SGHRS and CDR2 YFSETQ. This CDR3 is CASSFSTGFNSPLHF. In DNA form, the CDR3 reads TGCGCCAGCAGCTTCAGTACAGGGTTCAATTCACCCCTCCACTTT.

CDR3: CASSPSQGHETQYF. In DNA, the CDR3 is TGTGCCAGCTCACCAAGTCAGGGGCATGAGACCCAGTACTTC. The chain carries TRBV18 and TRBJ2-5, with D possibly being TRBD1 (6 bases). The CDR3 has 14 amino acids. CDR1 KGHSH and CDR2 LQKENI come from the germline V gene. Trimming removed 2 bases from V and 5 bases from J, with 12 bases in between. The full variable domain, rest sourced from reference TRBV18 and TRBJ2-5, is NAGVMQNPRHLVRRRGQEARLRCSPMKGHSHVYWYRQLPEEGLKFMVYLQKENIIDESGMPKERFSAEFPKEGPSILRIQQVVRGDSAAYFCASSPSQGHETQYFGPGTRLLVL.

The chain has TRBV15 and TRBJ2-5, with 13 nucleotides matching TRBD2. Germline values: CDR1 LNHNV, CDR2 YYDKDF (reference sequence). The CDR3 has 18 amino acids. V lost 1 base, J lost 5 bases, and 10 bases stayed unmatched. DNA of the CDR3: TGTGCCACCAGCAGAGGGGCAGGACTAGCGGGAGTGGGGGAGACCCAGTACTTC. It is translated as CATSRGAGLAGVGETQYF. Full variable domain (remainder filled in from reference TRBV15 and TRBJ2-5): DAMVIQNPRYQVTQFGKPVTLSCSQTLNHNVMYWYQQKSSQAPKLLFHYYDKDFNNEADTPDNFQSRRPNTSFCFLDIRSPGLGDTAMYLCATSRGAGLAGVGETQYFGPGTRLLVL.

The CDR3 bases are TGTGCCAGCAGCCCTATGGGACAGGGGTGGACAGATACGCAGTATTTT. Translation: CASSPMGQGWTDTQYF. The gene calls are TRBV14 and TRBJ2-3, with 10 bases identical to TRBD1. CDR1 SGHDN and CDR2 FVKESK come from the germline V gene. The CDR3 consists of 16 residues. V gave up 4 bases and J gave up 3 bases; unmatched junction bases: 7.

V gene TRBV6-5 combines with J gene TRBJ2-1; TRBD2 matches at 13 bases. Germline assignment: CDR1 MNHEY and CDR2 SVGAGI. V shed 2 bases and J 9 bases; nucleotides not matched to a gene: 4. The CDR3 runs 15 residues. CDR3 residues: CASSYVTSGGGEQFF. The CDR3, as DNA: TGTGCCAGCAGTTACGTAACTAGCGGGGGGGGTGAGCAGTTCTTC.

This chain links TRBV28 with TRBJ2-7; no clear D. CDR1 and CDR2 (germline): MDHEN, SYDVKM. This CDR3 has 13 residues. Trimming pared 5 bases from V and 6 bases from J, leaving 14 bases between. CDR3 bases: TGTGCCAGCAGTCCGAGTGCCTCGCGCGAGCAGTACTTC. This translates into CASSPSASREQYF.

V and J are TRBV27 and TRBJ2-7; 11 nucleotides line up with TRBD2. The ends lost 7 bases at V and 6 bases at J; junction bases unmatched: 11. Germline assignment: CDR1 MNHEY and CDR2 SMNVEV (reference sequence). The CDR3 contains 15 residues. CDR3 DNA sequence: TGTGCCAGCATGTTGCTAGCGGGGGGCAGGGCCGAGCAGTACTTC. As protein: CASMLLAGGRAEQYF.

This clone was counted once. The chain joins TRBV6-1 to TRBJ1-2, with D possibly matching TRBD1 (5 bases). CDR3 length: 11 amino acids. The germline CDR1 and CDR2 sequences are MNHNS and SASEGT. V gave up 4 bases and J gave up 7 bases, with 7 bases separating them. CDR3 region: CASSAGFGYTF. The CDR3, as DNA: TGTGCCAGCAGTGCAGGGTTTGGCTACACCTTC.

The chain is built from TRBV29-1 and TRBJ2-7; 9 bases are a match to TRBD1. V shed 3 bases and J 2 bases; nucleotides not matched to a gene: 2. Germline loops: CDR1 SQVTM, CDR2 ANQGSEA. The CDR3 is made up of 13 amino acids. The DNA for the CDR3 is TGCAGCGTTGACACAGGGGGCACCTACGAGCAGTACTTC. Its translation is CSVDTGGTYEQYF.

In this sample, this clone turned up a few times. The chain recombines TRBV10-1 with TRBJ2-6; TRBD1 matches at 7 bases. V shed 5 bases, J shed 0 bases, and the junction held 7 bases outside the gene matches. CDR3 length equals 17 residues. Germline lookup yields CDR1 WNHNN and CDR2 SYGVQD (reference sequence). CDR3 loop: CASSKPGQNSGANVLTF. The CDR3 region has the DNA TGCGCCAGCAGTAAACCGGGACAGAACTCTGGGGCCAACGTCCTGACTTTC.

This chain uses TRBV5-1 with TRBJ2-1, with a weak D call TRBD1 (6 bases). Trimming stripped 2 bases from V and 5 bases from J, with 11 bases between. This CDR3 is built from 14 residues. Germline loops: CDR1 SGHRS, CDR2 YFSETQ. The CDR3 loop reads CASSFTRDNNEQFF. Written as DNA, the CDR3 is TGCGCCAGCAGCTTCACCCGGGACAACAATGAGCAGTTCTTC.

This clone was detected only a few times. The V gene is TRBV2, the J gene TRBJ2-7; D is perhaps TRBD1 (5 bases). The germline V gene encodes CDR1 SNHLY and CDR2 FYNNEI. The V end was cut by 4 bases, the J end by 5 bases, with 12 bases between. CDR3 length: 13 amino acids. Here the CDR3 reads CASSVQGWDEQYF. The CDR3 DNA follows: TGTGCCAGCAGTGTGCAGGGTTGGGACGAGCAGTACTTC.

The CDR3 DNA follows: TGTGCCAGCAGCTTCCAGGGACTAGCAGGAGTCAATGAGCAGTTCTTC. As protein: CASSFQGLAGVNEQFF. The chain is built from TRBV7-9 and TRBJ2-1; 9 nucleotides line up with TRBD2. V lost 3 bases to trimming and J lost 6 bases; unmatched junction nucleotides: 9. CDR3 length: 16 residues. The germline V gene has CDR1 SEHNR and CDR2 FQNEAQ (reference sequence).

This CDR3 is CASSFPAGTDTQYF. In nucleotides, the CDR3 is TGTGCCAGCAGTTTCCCGGCGGGCACAGATACGCAGTATTTT. This sequence joins TRBV6-6 and TRBJ2-3; unclear D gene. The CDR3 is 14 amino acids. Per the germline V gene, CDR1 is MNHNY and CDR2 is SVGAGI (reference sequence). The ends were cut back, 4 bases at V and 1 base at J, with 9 bases in the middle.

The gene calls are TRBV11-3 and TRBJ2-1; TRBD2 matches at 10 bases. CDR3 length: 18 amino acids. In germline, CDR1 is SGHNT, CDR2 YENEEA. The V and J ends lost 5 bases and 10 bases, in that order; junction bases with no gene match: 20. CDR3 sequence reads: CASSGWASGSNRAGEQFF. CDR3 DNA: TGTGCCAGCAGCGGATGGGCTAGCGGGAGTAACAGAGCCGGGGAGCAGTTCTTC.

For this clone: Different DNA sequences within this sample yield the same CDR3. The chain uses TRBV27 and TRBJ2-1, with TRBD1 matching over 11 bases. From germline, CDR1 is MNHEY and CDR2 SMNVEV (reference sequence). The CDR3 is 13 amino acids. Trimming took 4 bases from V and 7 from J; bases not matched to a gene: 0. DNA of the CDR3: TGTGCCAGCAGTTGGGACAGGGGGAATGAGCAGTTCTTC. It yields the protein CASSWDRGNEQFF.

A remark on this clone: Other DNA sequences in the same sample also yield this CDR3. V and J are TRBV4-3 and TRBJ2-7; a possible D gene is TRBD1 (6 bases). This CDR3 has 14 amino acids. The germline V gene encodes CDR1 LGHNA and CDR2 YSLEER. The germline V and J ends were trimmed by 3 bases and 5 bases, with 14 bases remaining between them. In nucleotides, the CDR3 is TGCGCCAGCAGCCAGGACACAGGGTACCACGAGCAGTACTTC. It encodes CASSQDTGYHEQYF.

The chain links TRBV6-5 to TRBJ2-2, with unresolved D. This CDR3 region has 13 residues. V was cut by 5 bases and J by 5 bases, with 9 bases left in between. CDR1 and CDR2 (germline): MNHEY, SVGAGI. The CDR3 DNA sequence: TGTGCCAGCAGTCCCAGAATAACCGGGGAGCTGTTTTTT. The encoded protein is CASSPRITGELFF.